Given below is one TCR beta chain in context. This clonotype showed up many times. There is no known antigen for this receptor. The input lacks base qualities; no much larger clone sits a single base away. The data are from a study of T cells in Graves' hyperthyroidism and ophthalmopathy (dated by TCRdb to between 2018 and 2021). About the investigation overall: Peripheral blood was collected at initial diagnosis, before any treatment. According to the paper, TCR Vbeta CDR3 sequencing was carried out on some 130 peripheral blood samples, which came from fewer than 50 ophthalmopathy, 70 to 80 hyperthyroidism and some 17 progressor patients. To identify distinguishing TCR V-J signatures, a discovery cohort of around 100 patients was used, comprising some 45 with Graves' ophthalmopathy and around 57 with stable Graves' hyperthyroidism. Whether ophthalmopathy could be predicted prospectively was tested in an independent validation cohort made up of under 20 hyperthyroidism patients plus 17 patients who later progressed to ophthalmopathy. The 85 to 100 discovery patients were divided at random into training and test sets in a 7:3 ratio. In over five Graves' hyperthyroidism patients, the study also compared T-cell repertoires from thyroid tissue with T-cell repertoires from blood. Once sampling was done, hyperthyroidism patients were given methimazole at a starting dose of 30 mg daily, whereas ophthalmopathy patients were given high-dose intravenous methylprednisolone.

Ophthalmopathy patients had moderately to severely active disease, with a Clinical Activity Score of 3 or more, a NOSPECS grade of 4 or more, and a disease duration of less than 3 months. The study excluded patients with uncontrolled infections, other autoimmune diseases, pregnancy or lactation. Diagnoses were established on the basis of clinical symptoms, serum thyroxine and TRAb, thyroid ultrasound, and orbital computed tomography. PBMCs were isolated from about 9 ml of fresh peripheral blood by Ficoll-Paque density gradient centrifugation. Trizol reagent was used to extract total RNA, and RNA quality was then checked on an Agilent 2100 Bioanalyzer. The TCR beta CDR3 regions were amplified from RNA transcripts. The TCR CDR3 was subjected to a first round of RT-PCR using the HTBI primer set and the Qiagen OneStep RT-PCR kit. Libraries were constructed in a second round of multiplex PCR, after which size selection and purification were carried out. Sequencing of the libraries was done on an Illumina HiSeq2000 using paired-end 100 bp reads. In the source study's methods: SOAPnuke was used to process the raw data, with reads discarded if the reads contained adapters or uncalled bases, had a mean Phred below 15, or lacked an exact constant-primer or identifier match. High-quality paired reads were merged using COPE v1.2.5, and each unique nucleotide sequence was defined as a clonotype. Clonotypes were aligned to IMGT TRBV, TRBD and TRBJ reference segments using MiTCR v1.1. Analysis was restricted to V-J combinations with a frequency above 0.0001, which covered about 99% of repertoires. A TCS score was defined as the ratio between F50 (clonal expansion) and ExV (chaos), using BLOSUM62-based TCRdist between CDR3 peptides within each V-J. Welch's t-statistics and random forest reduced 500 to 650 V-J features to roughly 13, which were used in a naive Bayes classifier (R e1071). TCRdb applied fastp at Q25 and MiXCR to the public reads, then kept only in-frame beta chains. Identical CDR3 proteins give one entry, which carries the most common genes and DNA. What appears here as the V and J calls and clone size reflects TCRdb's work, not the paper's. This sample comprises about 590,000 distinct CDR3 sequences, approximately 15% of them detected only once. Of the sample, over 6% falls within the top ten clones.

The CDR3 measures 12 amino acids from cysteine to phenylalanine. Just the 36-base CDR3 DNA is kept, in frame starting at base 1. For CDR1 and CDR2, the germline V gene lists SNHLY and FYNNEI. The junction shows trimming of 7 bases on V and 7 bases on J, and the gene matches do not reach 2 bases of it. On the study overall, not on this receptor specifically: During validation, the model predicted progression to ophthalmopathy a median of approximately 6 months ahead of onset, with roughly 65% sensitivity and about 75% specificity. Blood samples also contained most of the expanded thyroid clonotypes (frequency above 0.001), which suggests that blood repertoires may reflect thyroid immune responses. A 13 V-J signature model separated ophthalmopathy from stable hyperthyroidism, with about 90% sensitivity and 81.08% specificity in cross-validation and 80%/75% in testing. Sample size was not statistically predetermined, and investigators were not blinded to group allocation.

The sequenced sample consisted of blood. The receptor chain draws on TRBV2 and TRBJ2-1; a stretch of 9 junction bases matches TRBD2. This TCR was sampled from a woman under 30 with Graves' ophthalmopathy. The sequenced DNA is TGTGCCAGCAAGGGACTAGCAAATGAGCAGTTCTTC. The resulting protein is CASKGLANEQFF.